In this sample, the clone carrying this T cell receptor beta chain turned up a few times. No antigen is known for it. The patients, who ranged from 18 to 65 in age, presented with newly diagnosed hyperthyroidism lasting under 2 months. Exclusion followed for patients with uncontrolled infection, other autoimmune disease, pregnancy or lactation. The germline V gene encodes CDR1 SGHTA and CDR2 FQGNSA. Trimming pared 2 bases from V and 0 bases from J, leaving 14 bases between. This CDR3 spans 17 amino acids. The data belong to a study of T cells in Graves' hyperthyroidism and ophthalmopathy. Study-level findings and limits: For ophthalmopathy, model prediction preceded onset by a median 6.5 months.

RNA transcripts were the template for amplifying TCR beta CDR3 regions. HTBI primers were the set used in a first-round RT-PCR of the TCR CDR3. A single record per CDR3 protein comes from TCRdb applying MiXCR to the multiplex PCR reads. The sample includes a few hundred thousand distinct CDR3 sequences, approximately 25% of them seen just once. The receptor comes from a man aged 50 or older with Graves' hyperthyroidism. The specimen sequenced was blood. This chain joins TRBV7-2 and TRBJ1-3, with D tentatively TRBD1 (5 bases). For the CDR3, the DNA is TGTGCCAGCAGCTTAAAATTCAGGGTAGACTCTGGAAACACCATATATTTT. The encoded protein is CASSLKFRVDSGNTIYF.